These T cell receptor beta chains were read from a single sample in a study of blood T cell repertoires in COVID-19. Clones were read by immunoSEQ multiplex PCR, and TCRdb kept only the in-frame ones, dropping some. Of some 250,000 clones listed, approximately 91% are singletons. The sample was PBMCs or T cells enriched from blood (not recorded which). The receptors were gathered from a human donor in a cohort exposed to, infected with or recovered from COVID-19 (not recorded which). The donor label of this sample is uncertain. The CDR3 runs from the conserved cysteine through the conserved F or W. The D gene is left open where the match is weak. Not every row has a clone size; where given, it reads once, few, many or a size class.

cdr3_aa: CASSDLAQPSSYEQYF
cdr3_nt: TGTGCCAGCAGTGATCTTGCACAGCCCAGCTCCTACGAGCAGTACTTC
clone_size: -
v_call: TRBV6-1
j_call: TRBJ2-7
d_call: -

cdr3_aa: CASSSDRGYEQYF
cdr3_nt: TGTGCCAGCAGCTCGGACAGGGGCTACGAGCAGTACTTC
clone_size: -
v_call: TRBV7-7
j_call: TRBJ2-7
d_call: TRBD1

cdr3_aa: CASSQDQRTVNTEAFF
cdr3_nt: TGCGCCAGCAGCCAAGATCAAAGGACAGTGAACACTGAAGCTTTCTTT
clone_size: -
v_call: TRBV4-1
j_call: TRBJ1-1
d_call: -

cdr3_aa: CAISEGEDRGRTQPQHF
cdr3_nt: TGTGCCATCAGTGAGGGGGAAGACAGGGGGCGGACTCAGCCCCAGCATTTT
clone_size: once
v_call: TRBV10-3
j_call: TRBJ1-5
d_call: TRBD1

cdr3_aa: CASSQERLAGPYEQYF
cdr3_nt: TGCGCCAGCAGCCAAGAACGTCTTGCAGGCCCTTACGAGCAGTACTTC
clone_size: -
v_call: TRBV4-1
j_call: TRBJ2-7
d_call: -

cdr3_aa: CASSIRGQGGPGANVLTF
cdr3_nt: TGTGCCAGTAGTATACGGGGACAGGGAGGACCTGGGGCCAACGTCCTGACTTTC
clone_size: -
v_call: TRBV19
j_call: TRBJ2-6
d_call: TRBD1

cdr3_aa: CASSSVSGTGDGYTF
cdr3_nt: TGTGCCAGCAGTTCGGTGTCCGGGACAGGGGACGGCTACACCTTC
clone_size: -
v_call: TRBV6-6
j_call: TRBJ1-2
d_call: TRBD1

cdr3_aa: CASSVQQGAINEQFF
cdr3_nt: TGTGCCAGTAGTGTTCAACAGGGGGCGATCAATGAGCAGTTCTTC
clone_size: -
v_call: TRBV19
j_call: TRBJ2-1
d_call: TRBD1

cdr3_aa: CASSQTSNQPQHF
cdr3_nt: TGTGCCAGCAGCCAAACCAGTAATCAGCCCCAGCATTTT
clone_size: -
v_call: TRBV3-1/TRBV3-2
j_call: TRBJ1-5
d_call: -

cdr3_aa: CASSITAPNTEAFF
cdr3_nt: TGTGCCAGTAGTATTACAGCCCCGAACACTGAAGCTTTCTTT
clone_size: -
v_call: TRBV19
j_call: TRBJ1-1
d_call: -

cdr3_aa: CASSPQGDTEAFF
cdr3_nt: TGTGCCAGCAGTCCACAGGGAGATACTGAAGCTTTCTTT
clone_size: -
v_call: TRBV7-2
j_call: TRBJ1-1
d_call: -

cdr3_aa: CASSTDRVQPQHF
cdr3_nt: TGTGCCAGCAGCACGGACAGGGTTCAGCCCCAGCATTTT
clone_size: once
v_call: TRBV7-9
j_call: TRBJ1-5
d_call: TRBD1

cdr3_aa: CASSLGTGSYEQYF
cdr3_nt: TGTGCCAGCAGCTTAGGGACAGGATCCTACGAGCAGTACTTC
clone_size: -
v_call: TRBV11-2
j_call: TRBJ2-7
d_call: TRBD1

cdr3_aa: CASSERARDRAFF
cdr3_nt: TGTGCCAGCAGTGAGAGAGCCCGGGACAGAGCTTTCTTT
clone_size: -
v_call: TRBV6-1
j_call: TRBJ1-1
d_call: TRBD1

cdr3_aa: CASSEAIMQGTLGYTF
cdr3_nt: TGTGCCAGCAGTGAAGCAATTATGCAGGGGACGCTCGGCTACACCTTC
clone_size: once
v_call: TRBV2
j_call: TRBJ1-2
d_call: -

cdr3_aa: CASTVRGVNEQYF
cdr3_nt: TGTGCCAGCACCGTCAGAGGAGTCAACGAGCAGTACTTC
clone_size: -
v_call: TRBV5-8
j_call: TRBJ2-7
d_call: -

cdr3_aa: CASSIAGPSNYGYTF
cdr3_nt: TGTGCCAGTAGTATTGCAGGTCCTTCCAACTATGGCTACACCTTC
clone_size: once
v_call: TRBV19
j_call: TRBJ1-2
d_call: -

cdr3_aa: CASSWGDRESKGYTF
cdr3_nt: TGCGCCAGCAGCTGGGGGGACAGAGAGTCTAAGGGCTACACCTTC
clone_size: -
v_call: TRBV5-1
j_call: TRBJ1-2
d_call: TRBD1

cdr3_aa: CASSLGRGLAGGSYNEQFF
cdr3_nt: TGTGCCAGCAGCTTAGGAAGGGGACTAGCGGGGGGCTCCTACAATGAGCAGTTCTTC
clone_size: -
v_call: TRBV7-9
j_call: TRBJ2-1
d_call: TRBD2

cdr3_aa: CASSSDGGYGEAFF
cdr3_nt: TGTGCCAGCAGCTCGGACGGGGGGTATGGTGAAGCTTTCTTT
clone_size: -
v_call: TRBV7-3
j_call: TRBJ1-1
d_call: -

cdr3_aa: CAWSVTGGTDTQYF
cdr3_nt: TGTGCCTGGAGTGTTACAGGGGGGACAGATACGCAGTATTTT
clone_size: -
v_call: TRBV30
j_call: TRBJ2-3
d_call: TRBD1

cdr3_aa: CASSLMEINTEAFF
cdr3_nt: TGTGCCAGCAGCTTAATGGAGATCAACACTGAAGCTTTCTTT
clone_size: -
v_call: TRBV7-9
j_call: TRBJ1-1
d_call: -

cdr3_aa: CASSLVRGGNEQYF
cdr3_nt: TGTGCCAGCAGCTTAGTACGAGGGGGAAACGAGCAGTACTTC
clone_size: -
v_call: TRBV7-2
j_call: TRBJ2-7
d_call: -

cdr3_aa: CASSLTGAETQYF
cdr3_nt: TGTGCCAGCAGCCTCACAGGGGCGGAGACCCAGTACTTC
clone_size: -
v_call: TRBV6-5
j_call: TRBJ2-5
d_call: TRBD1

cdr3_aa: CASSYSLRFQPQHF
cdr3_nt: TGTGCCAGCAGTTACTCTTTGCGGTTTCAGCCCCAGCATTTT
clone_size: -
v_call: TRBV6-6
j_call: TRBJ1-5
d_call: -

cdr3_aa: CASSQRQGWNTGELFF
cdr3_nt: TGTGCCAGCAGTCAGAGACAGGGGTGGAACACCGGGGAGCTGTTTTTT
clone_size: -
v_call: TRBV2
j_call: TRBJ2-2
d_call: TRBD1

cdr3_aa: CASSQRRGLYSNQPQHF
cdr3_nt: TGTGCCAGCAGCCAGAGGCGGGGGCTCTATAGCAATCAGCCCCAGCATTTT
clone_size: -
v_call: TRBV7-2
j_call: TRBJ1-5
d_call: -

cdr3_aa: CASSLDRDTGELFF
cdr3_nt: TGTGCCAGCAGTTTGGACAGGGACACCGGGGAGCTGTTTTTT
clone_size: few
v_call: TRBV7-3
j_call: TRBJ2-2
d_call: TRBD1

cdr3_aa: CATSSLQGRLQFF
cdr3_nt: TGTGCCACCAGCAGTTTACAGGGGAGGTTGCAGTTCTTC
clone_size: -
v_call: TRBV15
j_call: TRBJ2-1
d_call: -

cdr3_aa: CASSFGQGRNTIYF
cdr3_nt: TGTGCCAGCAGCTTTGGACAGGGCAGAAACACCATATATTTT
clone_size: -
v_call: TRBV5-4
j_call: TRBJ1-3
d_call: TRBD1

cdr3_aa: CASSPRDRDTGELFF
cdr3_nt: TGTGCCAGCAGCCCGAGGGACAGGGACACCGGGGAGCTGTTTTTT
clone_size: -
v_call: TRBV7-9
j_call: TRBJ2-2
d_call: TRBD1

cdr3_aa: CASSYSAGGSYEQYF
cdr3_nt: TGTGCCAGCAGTTACTCGGCAGGAGGTTCCTACGAGCAGTACTTC
clone_size: -
v_call: TRBV6-5
j_call: TRBJ2-7
d_call: -

cdr3_aa: CASSIQGDGYTF
cdr3_nt: TGTGCCAGTAGTATACAAGGGGATGGCTACACCTTC
clone_size: once
v_call: TRBV19
j_call: TRBJ1-2
d_call: -

cdr3_aa: CAWSPFLPPGQFF
cdr3_nt: TGTGCCTGGAGTCCCTTCTTACCCCCGGGGCAGTTCTTC
clone_size: -
v_call: TRBV30
j_call: TRBJ2-1
d_call: -

cdr3_aa: CASSLAWGLNTEAFF
cdr3_nt: TGCGCCAGCAGCTTGGCTTGGGGCCTGAACACTGAAGCTTTCTTT
clone_size: -
v_call: TRBV5-1
j_call: TRBJ1-1
d_call: -

cdr3_aa: CASSQVSVTNYGYTF
cdr3_nt: TGCGCCAGCAGCCAAGTCTCAGTCACCAACTATGGCTACACCTTC
clone_size: -
v_call: TRBV4-3
j_call: TRBJ1-2
d_call: -

cdr3_aa: CASSWTTGEQYF
cdr3_nt: TGTGCCAGCAGTTGGACTACTGGGGAGCAGTACTTC
clone_size: -
v_call: TRBV27
j_call: TRBJ2-7
d_call: -

cdr3_aa: CASSVDLNYGYTF
cdr3_nt: TGTGCCAGCAGCGTAGACTTAAACTATGGCTACACCTTC
clone_size: few
v_call: TRBV9
j_call: TRBJ1-2
d_call: -

cdr3_aa: CASSRAPVSSGNTIYF
cdr3_nt: TGTGCCAGCAGCCGGGCCCCCGTTAGCTCTGGAAACACCATATATTTT
clone_size: once
v_call: TRBV3-1/TRBV3-2
j_call: TRBJ1-3
d_call: -

cdr3_aa: CASRLTGAAGYTF
cdr3_nt: TGTGCCAGCAGGTTGACAGGGGCAGCCGGCTACACCTTC
clone_size: -
v_call: TRBV6-5
j_call: TRBJ1-2
d_call: TRBD1

cdr3_aa: CAWSVHGGGQPQHF
cdr3_nt: TGTGCCTGGAGTGTACACGGGGGAGGTCAGCCCCAGCATTTT
clone_size: few
v_call: TRBV30
j_call: TRBJ1-5
d_call: -

cdr3_aa: CAWGDRGYDIQYF
cdr3_nt: TGTGCCTGGGGGGACAGGGGATACGACATTCAGTACTTC
clone_size: -
v_call: TRBV30
j_call: TRBJ2-4
d_call: TRBD1

cdr3_aa: CAISESSPTSGIPNTQYF
cdr3_nt: TGTGCCATCAGTGAGTCGTCCCCGACTAGCGGGATACCGAATACGCAGTATTTT
clone_size: -
v_call: TRBV10-3
j_call: TRBJ2-3
d_call: TRBD2

cdr3_aa: CASSERPEDYEQYF
cdr3_nt: TGTGCCAGCAGCGAGAGGCCAGAGGACTACGAGCAGTACTTC
clone_size: -
v_call: TRBV2
j_call: TRBJ2-7
d_call: -

cdr3_aa: CATRISVGGGTEAFF
cdr3_nt: TGTGCCACCCGCATAAGCGTGGGGGGGGGCACTGAAGCTTTCTTT
clone_size: -
v_call: TRBV6-5
j_call: TRBJ1-1
d_call: -

cdr3_aa: CASSPPTGGHETQYF
cdr3_nt: TGTGCCAGCAGTCCTCCGACAGGGGGCCACGAGACCCAGTACTTC
clone_size: -
v_call: TRBV28
j_call: TRBJ2-5
d_call: TRBD1

cdr3_aa: CASSQDQGGLDEKLFF
cdr3_nt: TGCGCCAGCAGCCAAGATCAAGGGGGATTAGATGAAAAACTGTTTTTT
clone_size: -
v_call: TRBV4-3
j_call: TRBJ1-4
d_call: -

cdr3_aa: CASSPSNRPQHF
cdr3_nt: TGTGCCAGCAGCCCTAGTAACCGGCCCCAGCATTTT
clone_size: -
v_call: TRBV12-3/TRBV12-4
j_call: TRBJ1-5
d_call: -

cdr3_aa: CSASPLEIQYF
cdr3_nt: TGCAGTGCTTCACCTTTAGAAATTCAGTACTTC
clone_size: once
v_call: TRBV20-1
j_call: TRBJ2-4
d_call: -

cdr3_aa: CASSLGGTINNEQFF
cdr3_nt: TGTGCCAGCAGCTTGGGGGGAACGATAAACAATGAGCAGTTCTTC
clone_size: -
v_call: TRBV13
j_call: TRBJ2-1
d_call: -

cdr3_aa: CASSLLAGGDYEQYF
cdr3_nt: TGTGCCAGCAGTTTACTAGCGGGGGGGGACTACGAGCAGTACTTC
clone_size: -
v_call: TRBV27
j_call: TRBJ2-7
d_call: TRBD2

cdr3_aa: CASSESNYGYTF
cdr3_nt: TGTGCCAGCAGTGAGTCGAACTATGGCTACACCTTC
clone_size: -
v_call: TRBV2
j_call: TRBJ1-2
d_call: -

cdr3_aa: CAISEPSGGQGINNSPLHF
cdr3_nt: TGTGCCATCAGTGAACCTTCGGGGGGACAGGGGATAAATAATTCACCCCTCCACTTT
clone_size: -
v_call: TRBV10-3
j_call: TRBJ1-6
d_call: TRBD1

cdr3_aa: CASSQPSGQGANTQYF
cdr3_nt: TGCGCCAGCAGTCAACCGTCGGGACAGGGGGCAAATACGCAGTATTTT
clone_size: -
v_call: TRBV23-1
j_call: TRBJ2-3
d_call: TRBD1

cdr3_aa: CASSPGTSAGNTIYF
cdr3_nt: TGTGCCAGCAGCCCGGGGACTTCAGCTGGAAACACCATATATTTT
clone_size: few
v_call: TRBV7-8
j_call: TRBJ1-3
d_call: -

cdr3_aa: CASSLGRGWSNQPQHF
cdr3_nt: TGTGCCAGCAGCTTAGGGCGGGGCTGGAGCAATCAGCCCCAGCATTTT
clone_size: -
v_call: TRBV7-8
j_call: TRBJ1-5
d_call: -

cdr3_aa: CASSGLIQREDFGGGGINTEAFF
cdr3_nt: TGTGCCAGCAGTGGTCTAATTCAGAGGGAGGATTTTGGTGGGGGGGGAATAAACACTGAAGCTTTCTTT
clone_size: -
v_call: TRBV2
j_call: TRBJ1-1
d_call: -

cdr3_aa: CASSPQGASTEAFF
cdr3_nt: TGTGCCAGCTCACCGCAGGGGGCGAGCACTGAAGCTTTCTTT
clone_size: -
v_call: TRBV18
j_call: TRBJ1-1
d_call: TRBD1

cdr3_aa: CATSRDLRLLREAFF
cdr3_nt: TGTGCCACCAGCAGAGATTTGCGGCTTTTGAGGGAAGCTTTCTTT
clone_size: -
v_call: TRBV15
j_call: TRBJ1-1
d_call: -

cdr3_aa: CASSKITVGIYGYTF
cdr3_nt: TGTGCCAGCAGCAAAATAACGGTCGGGATATATGGCTACACCTTC
clone_size: once
v_call: TRBV21-1
j_call: TRBJ1-2
d_call: -